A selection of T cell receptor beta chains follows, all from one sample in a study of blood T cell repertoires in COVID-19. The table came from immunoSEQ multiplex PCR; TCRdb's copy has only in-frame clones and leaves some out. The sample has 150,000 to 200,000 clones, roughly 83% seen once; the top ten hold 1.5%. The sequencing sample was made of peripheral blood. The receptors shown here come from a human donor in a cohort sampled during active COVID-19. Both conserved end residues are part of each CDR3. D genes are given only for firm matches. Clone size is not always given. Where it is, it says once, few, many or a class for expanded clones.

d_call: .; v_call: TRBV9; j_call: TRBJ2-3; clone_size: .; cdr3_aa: CASSALGGTDTQYF; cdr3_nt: TGTGCCAGCAGCGCCCTGGGAGGCACAGATACGCAGTATTTT
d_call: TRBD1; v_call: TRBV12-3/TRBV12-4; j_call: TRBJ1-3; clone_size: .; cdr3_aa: CASTRGPGNTIYF; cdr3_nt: TGTGCCAGCACCAGGGGGCCTGGAAACACCATATATTTT
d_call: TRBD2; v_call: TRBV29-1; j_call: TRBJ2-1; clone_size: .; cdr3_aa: CSTRLADGDEQFF; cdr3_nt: TGCAGCACGAGACTAGCGGATGGCGATGAGCAGTTCTTC
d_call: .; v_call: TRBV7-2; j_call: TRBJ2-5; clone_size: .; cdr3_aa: CASSFVAETQYF; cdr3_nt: TGTGCCAGCAGCTTCGTGGCAGAGACCCAGTACTTC
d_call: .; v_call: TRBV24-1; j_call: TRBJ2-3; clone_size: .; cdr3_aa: CATSESTDTQYF; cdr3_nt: TGTGCCACCAGTGAGTCTACTGATACGCAGTATTTT
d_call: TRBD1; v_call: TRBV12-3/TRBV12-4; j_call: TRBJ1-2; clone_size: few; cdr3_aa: CATSAGGGYGYTF; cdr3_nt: TGTGCCACCTCAGCAGGGGGCGGGTATGGCTACACCTTC
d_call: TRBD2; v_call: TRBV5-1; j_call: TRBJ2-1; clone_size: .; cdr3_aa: CASSRLAETYNEQFF; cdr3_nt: TGCGCCAGCAGTCGTCTAGCGGAAACCTACAATGAGCAGTTCTTC
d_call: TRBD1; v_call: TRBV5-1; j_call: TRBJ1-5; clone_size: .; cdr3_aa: CASSLAGGNQPQHF; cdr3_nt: TGCGCCAGCAGCTTAGCAGGGGGCAACCAGCCCCAGCATTTT
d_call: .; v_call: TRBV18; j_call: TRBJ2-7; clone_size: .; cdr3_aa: CASSPGAGYEQYF; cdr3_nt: TGTGCCAGCTCACCAGGAGCTGGCTACGAGCAGTACTTC
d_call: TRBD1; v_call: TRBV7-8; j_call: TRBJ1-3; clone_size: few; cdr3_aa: CASSSYRGPAGNTIYF; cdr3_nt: TGTGCCAGCAGCTCTTACAGGGGGCCGGCTGGAAACACCATATATTTT
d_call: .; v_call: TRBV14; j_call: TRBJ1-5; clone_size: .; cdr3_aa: CASSLTGNQPQHF; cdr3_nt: TGTGCCAGCAGCCTTACCGGGAATCAGCCCCAGCATTTT
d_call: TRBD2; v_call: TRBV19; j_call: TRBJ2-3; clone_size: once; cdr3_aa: CASRLEGGREDTQYF; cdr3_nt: TGTGCCAGTAGATTAGAGGGAGGGCGAGAAGATACGCAGTATTTT
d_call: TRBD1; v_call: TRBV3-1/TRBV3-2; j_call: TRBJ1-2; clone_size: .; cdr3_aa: CASRPGQGGGYTF; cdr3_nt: TGTGCCAGCAGACCTGGACAGGGAGGAGGCTACACCTTC
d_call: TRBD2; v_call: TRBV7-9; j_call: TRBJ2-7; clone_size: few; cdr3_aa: CASSSFSGRSYEQYF; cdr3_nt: TGTGCCAGCAGCTCCTTTAGCGGGCGCTCCTACGAGCAGTACTTC
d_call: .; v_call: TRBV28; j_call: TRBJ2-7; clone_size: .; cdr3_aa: CASSSSGGPSYEQYF; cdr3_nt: TGTGCCAGCAGTTCCTCCGGAGGGCCCTCCTACGAGCAGTACTTC
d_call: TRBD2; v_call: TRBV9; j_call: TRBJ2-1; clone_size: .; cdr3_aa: CASSVTSGWAYNEQFF; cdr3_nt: TGTGCCAGCAGCGTCACTAGCGGGTGGGCATACAATGAGCAGTTCTTC
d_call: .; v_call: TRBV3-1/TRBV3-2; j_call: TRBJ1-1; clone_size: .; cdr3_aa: CASSHSRGRNTEAFF; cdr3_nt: TGTGCCAGCAGCCATAGCAGGGGTCGAAACACTGAAGCTTTCTTT
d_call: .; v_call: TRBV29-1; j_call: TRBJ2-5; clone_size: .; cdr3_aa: CSVDLEAQPGTQYF; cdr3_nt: TGCAGCGTCGATCTCGAAGCACAGCCTGGGACCCAGTACTTC
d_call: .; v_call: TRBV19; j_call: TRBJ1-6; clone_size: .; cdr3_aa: CASSNQGSSYNSPLHF; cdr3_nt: TGTGCCAGTAGTAACCAGGGGAGCTCCTATAATTCACCCCTCCACTTT
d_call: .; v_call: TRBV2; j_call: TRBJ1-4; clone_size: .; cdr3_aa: CASTKSGEGGIRSEKLFF; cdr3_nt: TGTGCCAGCACCAAGTCCGGGGAGGGGGGGATAAGAAGTGAAAAACTGTTTTTT
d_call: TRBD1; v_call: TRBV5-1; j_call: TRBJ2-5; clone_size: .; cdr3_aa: CASSTRDRAETQYF; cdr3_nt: TGCGCCAGCAGCACCCGGGACAGGGCTGAGACCCAGTACTTC
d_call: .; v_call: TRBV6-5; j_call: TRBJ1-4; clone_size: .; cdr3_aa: CASRDRPFNEKLFF; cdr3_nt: TGTGCCAGCAGAGACAGGCCCTTCAATGAAAAACTGTTTTTT
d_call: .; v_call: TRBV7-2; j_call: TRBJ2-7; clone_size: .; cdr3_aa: CASISESEQYF; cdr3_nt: TGTGCCAGCATCTCGGAGAGCGAGCAGTACTTC
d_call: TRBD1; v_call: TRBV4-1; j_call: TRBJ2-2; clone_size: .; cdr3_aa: CASSQGTGATGELFF; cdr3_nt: TGCGCCAGCAGCCAAGGGACAGGGGCAACCGGGGAGCTGTTTTTT
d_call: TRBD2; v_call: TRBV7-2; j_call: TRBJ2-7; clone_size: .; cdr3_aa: CASSSEPLAGVKQYF; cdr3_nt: TGTGCCAGCAGCTCAGAACCACTAGCGGGAGTCAAGCAGTACTTC
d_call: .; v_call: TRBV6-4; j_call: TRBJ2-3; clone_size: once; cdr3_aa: CASSDDGATDTQYF; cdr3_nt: TGTGCCAGCAGTGACGATGGGGCCACAGATACGCAGTATTTT